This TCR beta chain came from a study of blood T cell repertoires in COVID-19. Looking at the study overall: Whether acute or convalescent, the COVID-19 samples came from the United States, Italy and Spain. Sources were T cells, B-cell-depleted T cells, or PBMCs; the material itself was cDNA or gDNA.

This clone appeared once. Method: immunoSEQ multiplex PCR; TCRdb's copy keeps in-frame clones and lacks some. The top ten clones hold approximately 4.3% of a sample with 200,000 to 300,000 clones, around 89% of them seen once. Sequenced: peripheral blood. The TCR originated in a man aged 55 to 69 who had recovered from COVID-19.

The chain's CDR3 is CSVATGIRTNEKLFF. For the CDR3, the DNA is TGCAGCGTAGCGACAGGGATCAGAACTAATGAAAAACTGTTTTTT. The chain combines TRBV29-1 with TRBJ1-4, with 7 bases matching TRBD1. CDR1 is SQVTM, CDR2 ANQGSEA, per germline. The CDR3 extends over 15 amino acids. Trimming took 6 bases from V and 1 from J; bases not matched to a gene: 8.